This T cell receptor beta chain was captured in a study of vaccination and CD4 T cells after COVID-19. Study-wide context: Four females and six males made up the convalescents, with two Hispanic. Following dose two, a median about 71 days (range 14 to 241) passed before post-vaccine samples were taken.

The treatment: roughly ten-day PBMC culture with coronavirus spike peptide pools or control peptides (ViraFEST assay). The CDR3 loop spans 12 amino acids. Per germline, CDR1 MNHEY and CDR2 SVGEGT. V lost 8 bases, J lost 4 bases, and 11 bases lay in between. With regard to this clonotype: Its antigen is currently unknown.

Cultured CD4+ T cell DNA underwent sequencing with the Oncomine TCR Beta short-read assay. Each CDR3 protein is one row after TCRdb ran MiXCR on the PCR reads. The table lists almost 8,500 distinct CDR3 sequences, around 70% of them singletons. The receptor was derived from a human donor who had recovered from COVID-19. This chain uses TRBV6-2 or TRBV6-3 with TRBJ1-1; D call uncertain. Sequenced sample: CD4+ T cells from blood, cultured in vitro. CDR3 bases: TGTGCCAGCTCCCAAGTGGGCACTGAAGCTTTCTTT. Residues: CASSQVGTEAFF.